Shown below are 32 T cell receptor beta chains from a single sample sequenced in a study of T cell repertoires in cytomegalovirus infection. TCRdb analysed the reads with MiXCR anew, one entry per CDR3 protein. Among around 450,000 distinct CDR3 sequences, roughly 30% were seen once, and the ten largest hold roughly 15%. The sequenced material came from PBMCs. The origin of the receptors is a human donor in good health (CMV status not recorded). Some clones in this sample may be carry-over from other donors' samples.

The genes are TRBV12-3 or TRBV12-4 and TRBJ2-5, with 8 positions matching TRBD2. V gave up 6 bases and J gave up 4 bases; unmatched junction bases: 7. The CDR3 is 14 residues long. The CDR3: CASRQAGAGETQYF. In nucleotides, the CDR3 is TGTGCCAGCAGGCAAGCGGGGGCGGGAGAGACCCAGTACTTC.

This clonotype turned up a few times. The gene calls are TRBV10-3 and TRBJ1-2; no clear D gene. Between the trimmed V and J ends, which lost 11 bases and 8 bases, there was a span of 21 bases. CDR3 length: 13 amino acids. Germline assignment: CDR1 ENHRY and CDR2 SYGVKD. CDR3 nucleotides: TGTGCCGCCCGGTCGAGCGGGCAGGACGGCTACACCTTC. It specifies CAARSSGQDGYTF.

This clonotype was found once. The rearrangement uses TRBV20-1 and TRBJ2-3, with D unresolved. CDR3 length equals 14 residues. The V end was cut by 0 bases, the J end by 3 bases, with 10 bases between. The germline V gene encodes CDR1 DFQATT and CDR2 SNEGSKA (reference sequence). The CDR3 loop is CSARDSGRTDTQYF. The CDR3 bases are TGCAGTGCTAGAGATTCTGGACGGACAGATACGCAGTATTTT.

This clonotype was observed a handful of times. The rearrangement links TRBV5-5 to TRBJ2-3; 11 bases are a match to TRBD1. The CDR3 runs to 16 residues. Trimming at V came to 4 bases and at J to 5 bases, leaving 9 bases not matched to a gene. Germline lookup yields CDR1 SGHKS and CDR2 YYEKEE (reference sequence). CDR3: CASSTGQGAKGDTQYF. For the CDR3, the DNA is TGTGCCAGCAGCACCGGACAGGGGGCGAAGGGAGATACGCAGTATTTT.

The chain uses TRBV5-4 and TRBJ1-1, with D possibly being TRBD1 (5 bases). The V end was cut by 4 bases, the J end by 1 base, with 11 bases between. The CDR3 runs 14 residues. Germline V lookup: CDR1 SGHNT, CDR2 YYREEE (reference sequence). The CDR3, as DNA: TGTGCCAGCAGCGGGGACCCTTGGAACACTGAAGCTTTCTTT. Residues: CASSGDPWNTEAFF.

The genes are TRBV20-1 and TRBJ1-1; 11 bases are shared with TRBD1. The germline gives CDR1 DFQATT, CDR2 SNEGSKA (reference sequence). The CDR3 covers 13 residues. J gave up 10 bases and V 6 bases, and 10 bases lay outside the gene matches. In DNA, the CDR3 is TGCAGTGCCCCCGGACAGGGGGCGCAGGGAGCTTTCTTT. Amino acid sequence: CSAPGQGAQGAFF.

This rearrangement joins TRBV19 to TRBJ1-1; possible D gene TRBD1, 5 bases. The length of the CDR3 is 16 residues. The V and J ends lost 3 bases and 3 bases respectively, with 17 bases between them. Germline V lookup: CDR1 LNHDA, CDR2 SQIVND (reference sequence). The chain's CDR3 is CASSIRGGLVDTEAFF. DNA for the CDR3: TGTGCCAGTAGTATCCGCGGGGGGTTGGTGGACACTGAAGCTTTCTTT.

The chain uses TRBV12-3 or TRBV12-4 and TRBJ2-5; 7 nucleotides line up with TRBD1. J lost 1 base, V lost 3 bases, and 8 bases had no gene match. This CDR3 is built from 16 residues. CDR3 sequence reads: CASSFVQGQLQETQYF. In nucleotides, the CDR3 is TGTGCCAGCAGTTTTGTTCAGGGACAGCTCCAAGAGACCCAGTACTTC.

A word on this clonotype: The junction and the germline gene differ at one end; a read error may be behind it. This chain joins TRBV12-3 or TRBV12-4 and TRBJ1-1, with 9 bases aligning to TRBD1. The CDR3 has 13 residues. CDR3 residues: CASGDRGNTEDFF. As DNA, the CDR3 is TGTGCCAGCGGAGACAGGGGGAACACTGAAGATTTCTTT.

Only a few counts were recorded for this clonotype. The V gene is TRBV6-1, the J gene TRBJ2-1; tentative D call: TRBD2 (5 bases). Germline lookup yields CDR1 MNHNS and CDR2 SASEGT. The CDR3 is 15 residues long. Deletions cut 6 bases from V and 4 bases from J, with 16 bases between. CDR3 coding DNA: TGTGCCAGCAGGACCGGACCGGGGTCGTACAATGAGCAGTTCTTC. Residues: CASRTGPGSYNEQFF.

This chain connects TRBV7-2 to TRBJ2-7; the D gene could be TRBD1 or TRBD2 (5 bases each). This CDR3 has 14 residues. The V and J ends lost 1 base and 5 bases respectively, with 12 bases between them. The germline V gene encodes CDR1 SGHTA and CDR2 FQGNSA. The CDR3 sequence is CASSLGGASDEQYF. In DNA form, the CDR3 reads TGTGCCAGCAGCTTAGGAGGGGCCAGCGACGAGCAGTACTTC.

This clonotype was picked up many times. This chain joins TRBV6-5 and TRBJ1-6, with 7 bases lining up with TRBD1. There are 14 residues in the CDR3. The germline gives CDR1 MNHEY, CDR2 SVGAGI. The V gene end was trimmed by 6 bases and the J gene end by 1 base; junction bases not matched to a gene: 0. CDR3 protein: CASRQGSYNSPLHF. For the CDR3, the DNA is TGTGCCAGCAGACAGGGGTCCTATAATTCACCCCTCCACTTT.

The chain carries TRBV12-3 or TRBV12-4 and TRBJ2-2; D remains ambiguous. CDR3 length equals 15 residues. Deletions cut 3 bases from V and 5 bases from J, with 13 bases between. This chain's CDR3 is CASSFGPFPTGELFF. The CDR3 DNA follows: TGTGCCAGCAGTTTCGGGCCCTTCCCAACCGGGGAGCTGTTTTTT.

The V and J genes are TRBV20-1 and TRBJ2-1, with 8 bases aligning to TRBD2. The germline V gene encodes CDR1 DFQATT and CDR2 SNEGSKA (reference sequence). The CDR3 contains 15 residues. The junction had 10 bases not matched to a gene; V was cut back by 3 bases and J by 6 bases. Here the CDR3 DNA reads TGCAGTGCTAGGGGGGAGGGGCTAGCGGGCAATGAGCAGTTCTTC. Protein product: CSARGEGLAGNEQFF.

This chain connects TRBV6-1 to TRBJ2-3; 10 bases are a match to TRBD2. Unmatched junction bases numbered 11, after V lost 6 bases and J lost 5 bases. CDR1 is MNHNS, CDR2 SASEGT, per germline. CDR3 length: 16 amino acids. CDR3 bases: TGTGCCAGCAGGCGATTAAGCGGGGGGGCTGGAGATACGCAGTATTTT. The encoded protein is CASRRLSGGAGDTQYF.

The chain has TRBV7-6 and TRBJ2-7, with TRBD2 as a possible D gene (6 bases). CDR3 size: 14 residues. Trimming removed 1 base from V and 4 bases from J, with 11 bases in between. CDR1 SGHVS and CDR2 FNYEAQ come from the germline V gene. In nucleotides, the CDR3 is TGTGCCAGCAGCTTAGACGGGGGACCGTACGAGCAGTACTTC. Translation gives CASSLDGGPYEQYF. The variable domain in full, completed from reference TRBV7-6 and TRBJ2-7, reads GAGVSQSPRYKVTKRGQDVALRCDPISGHVSLYWYRQALGQGPEFLTYFNYEAQQDKSGLPNDRFSAERPEGSISTLTIQRTEQRDSAMYRCASSLDGGPYEQYFGPGTRLTVT.

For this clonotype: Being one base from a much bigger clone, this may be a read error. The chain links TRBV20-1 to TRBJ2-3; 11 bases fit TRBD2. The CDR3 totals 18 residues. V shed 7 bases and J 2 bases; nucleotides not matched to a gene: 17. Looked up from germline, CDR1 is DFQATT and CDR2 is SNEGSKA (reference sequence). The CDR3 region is CSVERWGLAATHTDTQYF. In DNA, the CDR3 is TGCAGTGTTGAGCGGTGGGGACTAGCGGCAACCCACACAGATACGCAGTATTTT.

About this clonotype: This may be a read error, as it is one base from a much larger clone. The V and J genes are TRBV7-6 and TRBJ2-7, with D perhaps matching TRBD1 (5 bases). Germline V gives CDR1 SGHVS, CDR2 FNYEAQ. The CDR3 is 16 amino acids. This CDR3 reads CANSPRPAGPGYEQYF. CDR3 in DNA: TGTGCCAACAGCCCCCGTCCGGCAGGGCCAGGGTACGAGCAGTACTTC.

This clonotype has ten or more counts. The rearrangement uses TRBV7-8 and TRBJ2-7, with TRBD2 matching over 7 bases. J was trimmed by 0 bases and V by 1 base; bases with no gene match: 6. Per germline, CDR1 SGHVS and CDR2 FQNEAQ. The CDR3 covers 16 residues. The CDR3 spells CASSLGGRDYSYEQYF. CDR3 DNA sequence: TGTGCCAGCAGCTTAGGGGGCAGGGACTACTCCTACGAGCAGTACTTC.

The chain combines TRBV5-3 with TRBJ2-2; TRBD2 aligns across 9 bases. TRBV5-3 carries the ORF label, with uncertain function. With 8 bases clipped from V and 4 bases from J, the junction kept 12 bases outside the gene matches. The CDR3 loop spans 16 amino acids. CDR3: CASKLAGTLRTGELFF. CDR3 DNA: TGTGCCAGCAAGCTAGCGGGGACCCTCCGCACCGGGGAGCTGTTTTTT.

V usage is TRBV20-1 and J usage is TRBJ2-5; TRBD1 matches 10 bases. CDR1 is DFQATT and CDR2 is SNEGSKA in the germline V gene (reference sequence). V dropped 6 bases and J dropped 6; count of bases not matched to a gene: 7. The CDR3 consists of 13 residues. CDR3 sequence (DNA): TGCAGTGCACGGACAGGGGGACGGCAGACCCAGTACTTC. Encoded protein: CSARTGGRQTQYF.

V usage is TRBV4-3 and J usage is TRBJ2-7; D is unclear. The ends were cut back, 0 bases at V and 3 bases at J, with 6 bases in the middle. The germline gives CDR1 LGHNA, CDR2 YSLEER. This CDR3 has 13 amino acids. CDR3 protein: CASSQDSRYEQYF. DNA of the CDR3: TGCGCCAGCAGCCAAGACAGCCGCTACGAGCAGTACTTC.

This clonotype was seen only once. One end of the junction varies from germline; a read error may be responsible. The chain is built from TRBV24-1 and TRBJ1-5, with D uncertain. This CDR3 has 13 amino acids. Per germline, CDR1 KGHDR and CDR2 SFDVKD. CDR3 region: CATSDLGDHPQHF. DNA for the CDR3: TGTGCCACCAGTGATCTGGGAGATCATCCCCAGCATTTT.

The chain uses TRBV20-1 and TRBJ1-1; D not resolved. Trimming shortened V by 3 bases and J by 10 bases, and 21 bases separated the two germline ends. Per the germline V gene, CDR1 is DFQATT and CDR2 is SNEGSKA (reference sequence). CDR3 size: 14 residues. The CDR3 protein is CSARDPPSSRSAFF. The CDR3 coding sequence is TGCAGTGCTAGGGATCCTCCATCTTCGAGGTCAGCTTTCTTT.

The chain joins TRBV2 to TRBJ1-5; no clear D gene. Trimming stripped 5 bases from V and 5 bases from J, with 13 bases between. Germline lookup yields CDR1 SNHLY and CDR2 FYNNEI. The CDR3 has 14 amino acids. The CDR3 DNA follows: TGTGCCAGCAGTCCCCGCGTGGGGTATCAGCCCCAGCATTTT. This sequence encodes CASSPRVGYQPQHF.

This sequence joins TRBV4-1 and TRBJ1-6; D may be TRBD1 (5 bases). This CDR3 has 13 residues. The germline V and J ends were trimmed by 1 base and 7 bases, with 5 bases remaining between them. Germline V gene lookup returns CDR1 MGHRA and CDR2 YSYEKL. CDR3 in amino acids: CASSQAGNSPLHF. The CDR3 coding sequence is TGCGCCAGCAGCCAAGCAGGGAATTCACCCCTCCACTTT.

Written as DNA, the CDR3 is TGCGCCAGCAGCCTTCCCGGGACTAGGAACTACGAGCAGTACTTC. Translation: CASSLPGTRNYEQYF. The chain uses TRBV5-1 and TRBJ2-7; 8 nucleotides match TRBD2. The CDR3 is 15 residues long. V was clipped by 4 bases and J by 3 bases; unmatched bases: 9. Germline CDR1 and CDR2: SGHRS and YFSETQ.

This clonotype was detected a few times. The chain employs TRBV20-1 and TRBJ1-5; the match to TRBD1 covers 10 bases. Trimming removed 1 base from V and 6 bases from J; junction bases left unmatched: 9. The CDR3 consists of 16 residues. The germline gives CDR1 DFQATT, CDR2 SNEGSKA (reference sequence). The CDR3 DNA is TGCAGTGCTAGAGTGGACAGGGGGTTTTTGGGTCAGCCCCAGCATTTT. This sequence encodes CSARVDRGFLGQPQHF.

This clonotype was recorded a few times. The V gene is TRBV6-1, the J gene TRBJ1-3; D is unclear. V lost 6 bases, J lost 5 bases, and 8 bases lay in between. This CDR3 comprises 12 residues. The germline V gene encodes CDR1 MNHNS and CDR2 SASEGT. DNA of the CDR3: TGTGCCAGCAGGGACTTGAGAAACACCATATATTTT. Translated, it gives CASRDLRNTIYF.

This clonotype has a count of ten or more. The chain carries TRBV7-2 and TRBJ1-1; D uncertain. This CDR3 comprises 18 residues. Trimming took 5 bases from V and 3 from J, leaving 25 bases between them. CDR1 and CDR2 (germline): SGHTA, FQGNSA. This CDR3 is CASSPPGMGVLGDTEAFF. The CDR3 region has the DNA TGTGCCAGCAGCCCCCCCGGGATGGGAGTCTTGGGAGACACTGAAGCTTTCTTT.

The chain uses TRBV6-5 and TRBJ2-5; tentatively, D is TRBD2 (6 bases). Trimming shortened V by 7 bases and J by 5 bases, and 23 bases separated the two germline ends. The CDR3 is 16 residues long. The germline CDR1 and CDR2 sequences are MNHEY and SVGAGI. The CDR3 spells CASNALQAGRRETQYF. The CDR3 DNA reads TGTGCCAGCAATGCGTTGCAAGCGGGTCGCCGGGAGACCCAGTACTTC.

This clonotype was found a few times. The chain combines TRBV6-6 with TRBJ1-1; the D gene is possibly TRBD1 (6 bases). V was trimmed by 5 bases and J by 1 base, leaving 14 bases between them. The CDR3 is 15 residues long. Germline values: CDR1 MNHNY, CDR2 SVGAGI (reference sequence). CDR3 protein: CASSNPETGNTEAFF. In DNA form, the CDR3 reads TGTGCCAGCAGTAATCCCGAGACAGGGAACACTGAAGCTTTCTTT.